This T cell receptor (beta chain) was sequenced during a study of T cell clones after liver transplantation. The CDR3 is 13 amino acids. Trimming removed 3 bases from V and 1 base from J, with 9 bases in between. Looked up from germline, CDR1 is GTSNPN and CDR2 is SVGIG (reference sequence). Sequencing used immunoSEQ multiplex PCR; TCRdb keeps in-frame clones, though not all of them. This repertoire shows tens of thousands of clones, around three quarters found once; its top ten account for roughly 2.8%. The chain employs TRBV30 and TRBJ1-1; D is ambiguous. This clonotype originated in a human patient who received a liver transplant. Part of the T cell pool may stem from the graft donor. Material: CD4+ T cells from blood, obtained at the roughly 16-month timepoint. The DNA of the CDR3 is TGTGCCTGGAGCATAGGGTCGAACACTGAAGCTTTCTTT. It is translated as CAWSIGSNTEAFF.